This TCR beta chain was recorded in a study of identical twins. Findings and limits, study-wide: Not following the same donors, the study drew its conclusions from cross-sectional statistical analysis. Monozygotic twins shared more out-of-frame TCR alpha than recombination models predicted.

TCRdb re-called the 5' RACE reads with MiXCR, one entry per CDR3 protein. The table shows about 690,000 distinct CDR3 sequences, with roughly 6% occurring only once. Everyone who donated was a healthy Caucasian. Trimming pared 10 bases from V and 2 bases from J, leaving 21 bases between. This CDR3 has 15 amino acids. CDR1 MDHEN and CDR2 SYDVKM come from the germline V gene. This clonotype was observed many times. The antigen remains undetermined. The clonotype comes from a man between 18 and 35 years old in good health. Sequenced input: naive T cells sorted from blood. The chain combines TRBV28 with TRBJ2-7; D may be TRBD2 (6 bases). The DNA of the CDR3 is TGTGCCACTCACCTGGGACTCCTGGGTGCCTACGAGCAGTACTTC. Translating gives CATHLGLLGAYEQYF.